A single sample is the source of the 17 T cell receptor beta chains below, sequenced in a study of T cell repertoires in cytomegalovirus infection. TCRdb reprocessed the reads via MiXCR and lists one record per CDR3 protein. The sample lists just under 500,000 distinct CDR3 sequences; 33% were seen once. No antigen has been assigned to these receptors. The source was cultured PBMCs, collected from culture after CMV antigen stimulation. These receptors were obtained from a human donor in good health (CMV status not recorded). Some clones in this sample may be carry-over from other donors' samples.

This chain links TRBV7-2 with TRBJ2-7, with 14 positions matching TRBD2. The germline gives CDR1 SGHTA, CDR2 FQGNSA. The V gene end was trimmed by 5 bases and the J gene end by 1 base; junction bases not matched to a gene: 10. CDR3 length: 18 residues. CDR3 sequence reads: CASSRGLAGGGFSYEQYF. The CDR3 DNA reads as TGTGCCAGCAGCCGCGGACTAGCGGGAGGAGGGTTTTCCTACGAGCAGTACTTC.

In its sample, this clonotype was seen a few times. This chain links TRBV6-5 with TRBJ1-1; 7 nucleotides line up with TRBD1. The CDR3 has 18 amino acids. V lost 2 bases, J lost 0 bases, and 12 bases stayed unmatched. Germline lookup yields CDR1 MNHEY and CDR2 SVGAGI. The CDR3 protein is CASSYRVGTELMNTEAFF. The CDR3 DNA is TGTGCCAGCAGTTACCGGGTTGGGACAGAGTTAATGAACACTGAAGCTTTCTTT.

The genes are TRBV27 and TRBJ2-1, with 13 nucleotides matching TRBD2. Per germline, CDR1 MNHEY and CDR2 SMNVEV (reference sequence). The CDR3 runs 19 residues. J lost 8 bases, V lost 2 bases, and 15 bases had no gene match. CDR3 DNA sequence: TGTGCCAGCAGTTTAAGAGCCCCCATCGTCGGACTAGCGGGAGATGAGCAGTTCTTC. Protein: CASSLRAPIVGLAGDEQFF.

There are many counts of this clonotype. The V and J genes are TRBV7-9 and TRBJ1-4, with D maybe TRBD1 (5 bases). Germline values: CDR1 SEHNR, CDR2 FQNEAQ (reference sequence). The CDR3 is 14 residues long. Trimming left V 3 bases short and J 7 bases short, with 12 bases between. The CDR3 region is CASSLARDAEKLFF. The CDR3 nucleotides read TGTGCCAGCAGCTTGGCCCGGGACGCTGAAAAACTGTTTTTT.

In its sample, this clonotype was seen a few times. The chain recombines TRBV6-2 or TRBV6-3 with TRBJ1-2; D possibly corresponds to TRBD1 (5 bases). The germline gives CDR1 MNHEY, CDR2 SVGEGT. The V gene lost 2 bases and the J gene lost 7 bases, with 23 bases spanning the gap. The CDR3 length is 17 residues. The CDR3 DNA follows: TGTGCCAGCAGTTACCGGGGAGGGGCACTGATCCTTTTTGGCTACACCTTC. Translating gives CASSYRGGALILFGYTF.

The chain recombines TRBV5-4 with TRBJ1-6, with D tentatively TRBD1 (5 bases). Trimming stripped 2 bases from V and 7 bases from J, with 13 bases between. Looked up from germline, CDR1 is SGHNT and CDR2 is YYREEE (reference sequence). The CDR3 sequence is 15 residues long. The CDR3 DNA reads TGTGCCAGCAGCTTAAGGGGACTGGCGAATTCACCCCTCCACTTT. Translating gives CASSLRGLANSPLHF.

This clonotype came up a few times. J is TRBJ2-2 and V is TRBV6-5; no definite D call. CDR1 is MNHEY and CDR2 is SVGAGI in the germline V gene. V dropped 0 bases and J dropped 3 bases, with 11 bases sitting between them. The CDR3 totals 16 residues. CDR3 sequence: CASSYSRNFYTGELFF. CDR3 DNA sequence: TGTGCCAGCAGTTACTCGCGGAACTTCTACACCGGGGAGCTGTTTTTT.

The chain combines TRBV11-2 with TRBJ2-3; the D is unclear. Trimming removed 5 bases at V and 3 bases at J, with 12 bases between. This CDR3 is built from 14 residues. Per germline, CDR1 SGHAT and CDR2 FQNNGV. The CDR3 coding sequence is TGTGCCAGCAGCCTACTGGGTATGACAGATACGCAGTATTTT. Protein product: CASSLLGMTDTQYF. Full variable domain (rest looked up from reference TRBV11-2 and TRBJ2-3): EAGVAQSPRYKIIEKRQSVAFWCNPISGHATLYWYQQILGQGPKLLIQFQNNGVVDDSQLPKDRFSAERLKGVDSTLKIQPAKLEDSAVYLCASSLLGMTDTQYFGPGTRLTVL.

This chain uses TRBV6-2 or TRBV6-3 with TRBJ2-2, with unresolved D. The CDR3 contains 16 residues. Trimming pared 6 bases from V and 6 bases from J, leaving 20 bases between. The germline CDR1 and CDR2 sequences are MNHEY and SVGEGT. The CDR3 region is CASSWLNGILAGELFF. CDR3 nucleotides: TGTGCCAGCAGCTGGCTCAACGGTATACTGGCCGGGGAGCTGTTTTTT.

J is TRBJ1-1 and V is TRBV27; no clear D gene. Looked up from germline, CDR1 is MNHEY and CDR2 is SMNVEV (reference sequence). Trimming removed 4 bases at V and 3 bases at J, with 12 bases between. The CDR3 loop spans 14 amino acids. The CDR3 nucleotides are TGTGCCAGCAGTTCCGCCCTAACGGACACTGAAGCTTTCTTT. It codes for CASSSALTDTEAFF.

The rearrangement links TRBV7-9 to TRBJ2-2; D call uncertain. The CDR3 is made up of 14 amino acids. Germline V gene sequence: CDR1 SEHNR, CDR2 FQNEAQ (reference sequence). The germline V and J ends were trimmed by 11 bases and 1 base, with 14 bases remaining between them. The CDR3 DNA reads TGTGCCGCTGCCGTCAGGTGGAACACCGGGGAGCTGTTTTTT. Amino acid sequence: CAAAVRWNTGELFF.

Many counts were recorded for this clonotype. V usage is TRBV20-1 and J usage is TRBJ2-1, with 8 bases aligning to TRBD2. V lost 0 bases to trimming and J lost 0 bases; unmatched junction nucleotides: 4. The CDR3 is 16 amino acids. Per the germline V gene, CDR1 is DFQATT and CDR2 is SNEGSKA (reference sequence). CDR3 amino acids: CSARDLSGNSYNEQFF. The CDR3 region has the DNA TGCAGTGCTAGAGATCTTAGCGGGAACTCCTACAATGAGCAGTTCTTC.

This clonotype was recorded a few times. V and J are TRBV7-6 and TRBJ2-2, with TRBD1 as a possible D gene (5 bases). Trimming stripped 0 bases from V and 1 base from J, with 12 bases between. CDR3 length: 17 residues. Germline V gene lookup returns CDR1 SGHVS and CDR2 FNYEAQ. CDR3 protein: CASSLAEPGRNTGELFF. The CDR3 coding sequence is TGTGCCAGCAGCTTAGCGGAGCCAGGGCGGAACACCGGGGAGCTGTTTTTT.

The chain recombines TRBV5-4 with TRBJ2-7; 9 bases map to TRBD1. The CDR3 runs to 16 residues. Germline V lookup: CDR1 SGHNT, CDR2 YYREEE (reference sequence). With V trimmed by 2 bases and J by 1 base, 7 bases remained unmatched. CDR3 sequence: CASSFLTGTGSYEQYF. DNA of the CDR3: TGTGCCAGCAGCTTTTTGACAGGGACAGGGTCCTACGAGCAGTACTTC.

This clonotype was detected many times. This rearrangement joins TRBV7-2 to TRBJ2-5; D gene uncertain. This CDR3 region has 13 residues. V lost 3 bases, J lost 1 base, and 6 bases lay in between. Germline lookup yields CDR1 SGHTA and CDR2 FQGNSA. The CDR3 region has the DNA TGTGCCAGCAGCTTCCCGGGCCAAGAGACCCAGTACTTC. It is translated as CASSFPGQETQYF.

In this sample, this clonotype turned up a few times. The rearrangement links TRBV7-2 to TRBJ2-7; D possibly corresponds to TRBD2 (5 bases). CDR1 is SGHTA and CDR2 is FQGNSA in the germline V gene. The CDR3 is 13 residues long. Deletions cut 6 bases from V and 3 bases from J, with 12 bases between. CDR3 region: CASRRAEDYEQYF. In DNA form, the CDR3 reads TGTGCCAGCAGAAGAGCGGAGGACTACGAGCAGTACTTC. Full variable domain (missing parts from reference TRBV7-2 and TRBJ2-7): GAGVSQSPSNKVTEKGKDVELRCDPISGHTALYWYRQSLGQGLEFLIYFQGNSAPDKSGLPSDRFSAERTGGSVSTLTIQRTQQEDSAVYLCASRRAEDYEQYFGPGTRLTVT.

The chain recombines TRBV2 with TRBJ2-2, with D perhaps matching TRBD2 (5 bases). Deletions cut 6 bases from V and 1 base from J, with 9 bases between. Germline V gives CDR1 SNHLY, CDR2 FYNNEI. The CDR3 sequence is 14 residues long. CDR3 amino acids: CASRWTQNTGELFF. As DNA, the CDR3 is TGTGCCAGCAGGTGGACTCAGAACACCGGGGAGCTGTTTTTT.